The rows below give T cell receptor beta chains drawn from one sample of a study of a mutant IDH1 vaccine in newly diagnosed glioma. TCRdb's table, derived via immunoSEQ multiplex PCR, lists solely in-frame clones and lacks some. This table has about 85,000 clones, 85% to 90% appearing once. What these receptors recognize is not known. This specimen consisted of PBMCs, obtained from a glioma patient whose treatment included an IDH1 peptide vaccine. The receptors here all came from a woman aged 45-65 years with glioma. CDR3s include the opening cysteine and the closing phenylalanine or tryptophan. A D gene is named only where the DNA matches it firmly.

>TRBJ2-7|TRBV6-5|.
CASSYGGKTYEQYF
TGTGCCAGCAGTTACGGCGGTAAGACCTACGAGCAGTACTTC
>TRBJ1-1|TRBV2|.
CASTPGRNTEAFF
TGTGCCAGCACCCCGGGCAGGAACACTGAAGCTTTCTTT
>TRBJ2-1|TRBV21-1|.
CASSKVPSGRFNEQFF
TGTGCCAGCAGCAAAGTTCCTAGCGGGAGATTTAATGAGCAGTTCTTC
>TRBJ1-2|TRBV6-1|.
CASSPGTASTYGYTF
TGTGCCAGCAGCCCAGGGACTGCCTCTACCTATGGCTACACCTTC
>TRBJ2-7|TRBV19|TRBD1
CASSYTGTGGTEQYF
TGTGCCAGTAGTTACACCGGGACAGGGGGAACCGAGCAGTACTTC
>TRBJ2-3|TRBV5-1|TRBD1
CASTPGQDTDTQYF
TGCGCCAGCACACCGGGACAGGACACAGATACGCAGTATTTT
>TRBJ2-1|TRBV29-1|.
CSVESRFSTYKQFF
TGCAGCGTTGAATCCCGGTTTTCAACTTACAAGCAGTTCTTC
>TRBJ1-1|TRBV6-5|.
CASSYSRGLEAFF
TGTGCCAGCAGTTACTCCAGGGGCCTTGAAGCTTTCTTT
>TRBJ2-5|TRBV10-2|TRBD2
CASKLAAQETQYF
TGCGCCAGCAAACTAGCGGCCCAAGAGACCCAGTACTTC
>TRBJ1-2|TRBV19|.
CASSRQGRGYGYTF
TGTGCCAGTAGTAGGCAAGGCAGGGGTTATGGCTACACCTTC
>TRBJ2-1|TRBV7-6|TRBD2
CASSLDIAGVYNEQFF
TGTGCCAGCAGCTTAGATATAGCGGGGGTTTACAATGAGCAGTTCTTC
>TRBJ2-7|TRBV7-8|TRBD2
CASSLGLAGGKYEQYF
TGTGCCAGCAGCTTGGGACTAGCGGGAGGAAAATACGAGCAGTACTTC
>TRBJ1-2|TRBV20-1|.
CSASDSYGYTF
TGCAGTGCATCTGACAGTTATGGCTACACCTTC